Below, 18 T cell receptor beta chains from the same sample are listed, as sequenced in a study of blood T cell repertoires in COVID-19 (dated by TCRdb to the early 2020s). Preparation of the library involved the immunoSEQ multiplex PCR assay. TCRdb retrieved this table from immuneACCESS and kept in-frame rearrangements only. Not all clones are present; in checked studies, unresolved V genes account for under half, and no reason is known for the remainder. The table for this sample lists 50,000 to 70,000 clones; 85% to 90% of them were counted only once. About 9% of the sample is held by the ten biggest clonotypes. The sequenced material came from peripheral blood. All receptors derive from a human donor with active COVID-19. The donor label of this sample is uncertain.

The chain couples TRBV6-5 to TRBJ2-5; TRBD1 agrees at 10 bases. CDR3 length: 15 residues. Losses at the gene ends were 6 bases for V and 1 base for J; bases not matched to a gene: 5. CDR1 is MNHEY, CDR2 SVGAGI, per germline. The CDR3 nucleotides are TGTGCCAGCAGGGGGGACAGGGGCCCCCAAGAGACCCAGTACTTC. This sequence encodes CASRGDRGPQETQYF.

The V gene is TRBV3-1 (or the pseudogene TRBV3-2), the J gene TRBJ2-5; possible D gene TRBD2, 6 bases. V dropped 4 bases and J dropped 3 bases, with 12 bases sitting between them. Germline values: CDR1 LGHDT, CDR2 YNNKEL (reference sequence). The CDR3 is 14 residues long. The CDR3 nucleotides are TGTGCCAGCAGCCTGGGACTTCTAAAAGAGACCCAGTACTTC. This sequence encodes CASSLGLLKETQYF.

The V gene is TRBV20-1, the J gene TRBJ2-1; no clear D gene. This CDR3 comprises 10 residues. The V end lost 5 bases, the J end lost 15 bases, and 14 bases lay between the germline ends. Germline V lookup: CDR1 DFQATT, CDR2 SNEGSKA (reference sequence). As DNA, the CDR3 is TGCAGTGCTCCTTACCCTATTATGTTCTTC. It encodes CSAPYPIMFF.

The genes are TRBV29-1 and TRBJ2-2, with TRBD1 identical over 8 bases. With V trimmed by 3 bases and J by 4 bases, 7 bases remained unmatched. CDR1 is SQVTM and CDR2 is ANQGSEA in the germline V gene. The CDR3 contains 15 residues. The CDR3 DNA reads TGCAGCGTTGAGGAGGGACAGGCCCCCACCGGGGAGCTGTTTTTT. This codes for CSVEEGQAPTGELFF.

The chain joins TRBV19 to TRBJ1-5; D remains ambiguous. The CDR3 loop spans 14 amino acids. The V and J ends lost 5 bases and 0 bases respectively, with 8 bases between them. Germline assignment: CDR1 LNHDA and CDR2 SQIVND (reference sequence). The CDR3 loop reads CASSPQSSNQPQHF. In DNA, the CDR3 is TGTGCCAGTAGTCCCCAGTCTAGCAATCAGCCCCAGCATTTT.

The CDR3, as DNA: TGTGCCAGCAGCCCGGGACAGGGTCCGGATTCACCCCTCCACTTT. Translation: CASSPGQGPDSPLHF. This rearrangement joins TRBV5-4 to TRBJ1-6; 9 bases match TRBD1. Looked up from germline, CDR1 is SGHNT and CDR2 is YYREEE (reference sequence). V lost 4 bases to trimming and J lost 8 bases; unmatched junction nucleotides: 7. This CDR3 is 15 amino acids long. Full variable domain (rest looked up from reference TRBV5-4 and TRBJ1-6): ETGVTQSPTHLIKTRGQQVTLRCSSQSGHNTVSWYQQALGQGPQFIFQYYREEENGRGNFPPRFSGLQFPNYSSELNVNALELDDSALYLCASSPGQGPDSPLHFGNGTRLTVT.

This clone was recorded only once. The J gene is TRBJ2-1, the V gene TRBV10-1; TRBD2 agrees at 9 bases. The CDR3 covers 16 residues. Germline trimming cut 2 bases from V and 4 bases from J; bases unmatched to any gene: 6. Germline loops: CDR1 WNHNN, CDR2 SYGVQD (reference sequence). Written as DNA, the CDR3 is TGCGCCAGCAGTGAGCCTAGCGGGGTATTTTACAATGAGCAGTTCTTC. It encodes CASSEPSGVFYNEQFF.

The chain links TRBV10-3 to TRBJ2-6; D gene unclear. The CDR3 runs 16 residues. The V and J ends lost 0 bases and 2 bases respectively, with 8 bases between them. CDR1 is ENHRY and CDR2 is SYGVKD in the germline V gene. The CDR3 DNA reads as TGTGCCATCAGTGAGTCCCTTACGGCTGGGGCCAACGTCCTGACTTTC. It encodes CAISESLTAGANVLTF.

This clone was observed a handful of times. J is TRBJ2-2 and V is TRBV5-1, with a weak D call TRBD1 (5 bases). With 0 bases removed from V and 1 base from J, the gap between germline ends came to 10 bases. CDR1 SGHRS and CDR2 YFSETQ come from the germline V gene. This CDR3 is 16 amino acids long. The CDR3 nucleotides read TGCGCCAGCAGCTTGGATAGGGGCGGGAACACCGGGGAGCTGTTTTTT. Its protein product is CASSLDRGGNTGELFF.

This sequence joins TRBV27 and TRBJ1-6; D may be TRBD1 (5 bases). Germline values: CDR1 MNHEY, CDR2 SMNVEV (reference sequence). V was clipped by 8 bases and J by 1 base, with 12 bases between them. This CDR3 comprises 15 residues. Here the CDR3 DNA reads TGTGCCAGCTCCGGCGGGGGGTCCTATAATTCACCCCTCCACTTT. Its protein is CASSGGGSYNSPLHF.

V is TRBV28 and J is TRBJ2-7; 7 nucleotides match TRBD2. The germline V gene has CDR1 MDHEN and CDR2 SYDVKM. The CDR3 has 14 residues. J was trimmed by 1 base and V by 8 bases; bases with no gene match: 8. The CDR3, as DNA: TGTGCCAGCCGGGCCGCGGGGGAATCCTACGAGCAGTACTTC. This gives the protein CASRAAGESYEQYF. Full variable domain (missing parts from reference TRBV28 and TRBJ2-7): DVKVTQSSRYLVKRTGEKVFLECVQDMDHENMFWYRQDPGLGLRLIYFSYDVKMKEKGDIPEGYSVSREKKERFSLILESASTNQTSMYLCASRAAGESYEQYFGPGTRLTVT.

The V and J genes are TRBV30 and TRBJ1-4; 9 nucleotides line up with TRBD1. The CDR3 runs 14 residues. The germline CDR1 and CDR2 sequences are GTSNPN and SVGIG (reference sequence). The junction had 7 bases not matched to a gene; V was cut back by 5 bases and J by 6 bases. The CDR3 DNA sequence: TGTGCCTGGGTAGGACAGGGGACTTATGAAAAACTGTTTTTT. Protein: CAWVGQGTYEKLFF.

The gene calls are TRBV6-2 or TRBV6-3 and TRBJ1-6; 11 nucleotides match TRBD1. Germline V gives CDR1 MNHEY, CDR2 SVGEGT. The J segment lost 8 bases and the V segment lost 4 bases, leaving 4 bases of the junction unmatched. The CDR3 is 15 amino acids. This chain's CDR3 is CASSSRTGGYSPLHF. For the CDR3, the DNA is TGTGCCAGCAGTTCCCGGACAGGGGGCTATTCACCCCTCCACTTT.

The chain is built from TRBV7-9 and TRBJ1-1; maybe TRBD1 (6 bases). The CDR3 sequence is 15 residues long. V was pared by 1 base and J by 3 bases, with 12 bases between. Per the germline V gene, CDR1 is SEHNR and CDR2 is FQNEAQ (reference sequence). The CDR3 DNA sequence: TGTGCCAGCAGCTTAGGTCTGGGGGCCGACACTGAAGCTTTCTTT. Amino acids: CASSLGLGADTEAFF.

In nucleotides, the CDR3 is TGCGCCAGCAGCGCGTCGGTGCTGGAGACCCAGTACTTC. It specifies CASSASVLETQYF. This rearrangement joins TRBV5-1 to TRBJ2-5; D remains unclear. CDR1 and CDR2 (germline): SGHRS, YFSETQ. The CDR3 covers 13 residues. The V gene lost 4 bases and the J gene lost 5 bases, with 12 bases spanning the gap.

The chain links TRBV28 to TRBJ2-7; 9 nucleotides agree with TRBD1. After removal of 5 bases from V and 6 bases from J, the junction contained 8 bases not matched to a gene. The CDR3 consists of 14 residues. CDR1 is MDHEN, CDR2 SYDVKM, per germline. The CDR3 coding sequence is TGTGCCAGCAGTCCGGGACAGGGTACTTCCGAGCAGTACTTC. Translated: CASSPGQGTSEQYF.

This chain connects TRBV3-1 (or the pseudogene TRBV3-2) to TRBJ1-2, with D possibly being TRBD1 (5 bases). The germline V gene has CDR1 LGHDT and CDR2 YNNKEL (reference sequence). The CDR3 runs 18 residues. V was trimmed by 0 bases and J by 0 bases, leaving 17 bases between them. CDR3 bases: TGTGCCAGCAGCCAAGAAGCCCCAGGAGGGGAAACTAACTATGGCTACACCTTC. Protein product: CASSQEAPGGETNYGYTF.

The chain is built from TRBV18 and TRBJ2-1, with a tentative D call TRBD1 (6 bases). V lost 6 bases and J lost 0, with 12 bases in between. CDR3 length equals 15 residues. Germline V CDR1 and CDR2: KGHSH, LQKENI. The CDR3 bases are TGTGCCAGCTCTCCTACGACAGGCTCCTACAATGAGCAGTTCTTC. Its translation is CASSPTTGSYNEQFF.